Shown below are 30 T cell receptor beta chains from a single sample sequenced in a study of control samples from healthy donors and cancer patients. Using immunoSEQ multiplex PCR, the repertoire was profiled, and TCRdb retains in-frame clones only, with some absent. The sample consists of fewer than 25,000 clones, around 89% of them appearing once. The source material was PBMCs. The receptors stem from a woman aged 55-70 years with head and neck cancer.

As DNA, the CDR3 is TGTGCCAGCGGTCGGGACAGCTCCTACGAGCAGTACTTC. Its translation is CASGRDSSYEQYF. The rearrangement uses TRBV6-6 and TRBJ2-7, with 7 bases that match TRBD1. V lost 8 bases, J lost 0 bases, and 4 bases stayed unmatched. Germline CDR1 is MNHNY and CDR2 is SVGAGI (reference sequence). The CDR3 is made up of 13 amino acids.

The J gene is TRBJ1-1, the V gene TRBV27, with D hard to call. With 3 bases removed from V and 1 base from J, the gap between germline ends came to 6 bases. The CDR3 is made up of 13 amino acids. Germline assignment: CDR1 MNHEY and CDR2 SMNVEV (reference sequence). The CDR3 nucleotides are TGTGCCAGCAGTTTCAGTCCGAACACTGAAGCTTTCTTT. The encoded protein is CASSFSPNTEAFF.

The V and J genes are TRBV28 and TRBJ1-5; a weak D match, TRBD1 (5 bases). The CDR3 covers 17 residues. Trimming stripped 4 bases from V and 3 bases from J, with 19 bases between. From germline, CDR1 is MDHEN and CDR2 SYDVKM. CDR3 DNA sequence: TGTGCCAGCAGTTCGGGAGGGGCGGAGTCTCACAATCAGCCCCAGCATTTT. Translated, it gives CASSSGGAESHNQPQHF.

A note on this clone: The DNA is left out, because the CDR3 cannot be placed on it with certainty; the CDR3 is given as TCRdb lists it. V gene TRBV12-3 or TRBV12-4 combines with J gene TRBJ1-1. From its first to its last residue, the CDR3 has 11 amino acids. This CDR3 reads CASSFGLGTFF.

The chain uses TRBV5-6 and TRBJ2-1; D ambiguous. The germline CDR1 and CDR2 sequences are SGHDT and YYEEEE. The CDR3 extends over 12 amino acids. Trimming pared 0 bases from V and 5 bases from J, leaving 3 bases between. CDR3 bases: TGTGCCAGCAGCTTGGGAAACAATGAGCAGTTCTTC. Its protein product is CASSLGNNEQFF.

The chain recombines TRBV15 with TRBJ1-2; 7 bases line up with TRBD1. Germline V gene data show CDR1 as LNHNV and CDR2 as YYDKDF (reference sequence). The CDR3 consists of 15 residues. Losses at the gene ends were 1 base for V and 7 bases for J; bases not matched to a gene: 9. CDR3 residues: CATSRGPDRALGYTF. For the CDR3, the DNA is TGTGCCACCAGCAGAGGCCCCGACAGGGCCCTTGGCTACACCTTC. Based on the CDR3 plus reference TRBV15 and TRBJ1-2, the full variable domain is DAMVIQNPRYQVTQFGKPVTLSCSQTLNHNVMYWYQQKSSQAPKLLFHYYDKDFNNEADTPDNFQSRRPNTSFCFLDIRSPGLGDTAMYLCATSRGPDRALGYTFGSGTRLTVV.

The table lists this clone with a count of one. The gene calls are TRBV30 and TRBJ2-4; D possibly matches TRBD1 or TRBD2 (5 bases each). With 4 bases removed from V and 8 bases from J, the gap between germline ends came to 12 bases. Germline assignment: CDR1 GTSNPN and CDR2 SVGIG (reference sequence). The length of the CDR3 is 12 residues. This CDR3 reads CAWMGERDIQYF. The CDR3 DNA is TGTGCCTGGATGGGGGAGAGGGACATTCAGTACTTC.

The rearrangement uses TRBV5-1 and TRBJ2-2, with D perhaps TRBD1 (6 bases). V gave up 1 base and J gave up 3 bases, with 13 bases separating them. Germline V gene data show CDR1 as SGHRS and CDR2 as YFSETQ. This CDR3 has 16 amino acids. The CDR3 spells CASSLMPAGDTGELFF. The DNA for the CDR3 is TGCGCCAGCAGCTTGATGCCGGCAGGGGACACCGGGGAGCTGTTTTTT.

A few counts support this clone. The V and J genes are TRBV5-1 and TRBJ2-1, with TRBD1 matching 10 bases. The CDR3 is 16 amino acids. V trimming: 0 bases; J trimming: 1 base; junction bases outside the gene matches: 1. Germline V lookup: CDR1 SGHRS, CDR2 YFSETQ. This CDR3 is CASSLGDRGSYNEQFF. CDR3 coding DNA: TGCGCCAGCAGCTTGGGGGACAGGGGATCCTACAATGAGCAGTTCTTC. The complete variable domain, with remaining parts taken from reference TRBV5-1 and TRBJ2-1, reads KAGVTQTPRYLIKTRGQQVTLSCSPISGHRSVSWYQQTPGQGLQFLFEYFSETQRNKGNFPGRFSGRQFSNSRSEMNVSTLELGDSALYLCASSLGDRGSYNEQFFGPGTRLTVL.

The chain links TRBV7-9 to TRBJ2-1; D is unresolved. The V gene lost 0 bases and the J gene lost 7 bases, with 4 bases spanning the gap. Looked up from germline, CDR1 is SEHNR and CDR2 is FQNEAQ (reference sequence). The CDR3 totals 12 residues. CDR3 sequence: CASSLAPNEQFF. Written as DNA, the CDR3 is TGTGCCAGCAGCTTAGCCCCAAATGAGCAGTTCTTC.

The chain combines TRBV7-9 with TRBJ2-6; no clear D gene. This CDR3 is 14 amino acids long. Per the germline V gene, CDR1 is SEHNR and CDR2 is FQNEAQ (reference sequence). The V end was cut by 6 bases, the J end by 0 bases, with 6 bases between. The DNA of the CDR3 is TGTGCCAGCAGAGTTGGCTCTGGGGCCAACGTCCTGACTTTC. Translation gives CASRVGSGANVLTF.

This rearrangement joins TRBV6-1 to TRBJ1-2, with D possibly matching TRBD1 (5 bases). V shed 2 bases and J shed 1 base, with 5 bases lying between them. Germline V lookup: CDR1 MNHNS, CDR2 SASEGT. The CDR3 consists of 13 residues. The CDR3 sequence is CASSEQGNYGYTF. The DNA of the CDR3 is TGTGCCAGCAGTGAACAGGGTAACTATGGCTACACCTTC.

The chain uses TRBV25-1 and TRBJ2-7, with D possibly being TRBD1 (6 bases). CDR1 MGHDK and CDR2 SYGVNS come from the germline V gene. CDR3 length equals 14 residues. Trimming removed 6 bases from V and 3 bases from J, with 15 bases in between. The DNA for the CDR3 is TGTGCCAGCAGATCACAGGGAAGCGTCTACGAGCAGTACTTC. It yields the protein CASRSQGSVYEQYF.

V and J are TRBV7-9 and TRBJ1-4, with 7 bases lining up with TRBD1. After removal of 3 bases from V and 2 bases from J, the junction contained 9 bases not matched to a gene. Germline lookup yields CDR1 SEHNR and CDR2 FQNEAQ (reference sequence). The CDR3 extends over 17 amino acids. CDR3 bases: TGTGCCAGCAGCTTGGGACAGACGATGGAGACTAATGAAAAACTGTTTTTT. As protein: CASSLGQTMETNEKLFF.

This chain links TRBV7-6 with TRBJ2-1; 9 bases match TRBD2. J lost 0 bases, V lost 3 bases, and 6 bases had no gene match. CDR1 SGHVS and CDR2 FNYEAQ come from the germline V gene. The CDR3 is 17 residues long. This CDR3 is CASSFEREVVSYNEQFF. In DNA form, the CDR3 reads TGTGCCAGCAGCTTCGAGCGGGAGGTTGTCTCCTACAATGAGCAGTTCTTC.

This chain links TRBV9 with TRBJ2-1; 7 bases are a match to TRBD2. The trim removed 4 bases at V and 1 base at J, leaving 2 bases unmatched. Germline CDR1 and CDR2: SGDLS and YYNGEE. The CDR3 is made up of 14 amino acids. The CDR3 spells CASSKAGSYNEQFF. CDR3 in DNA: TGTGCCAGCAGCAAAGCGGGGTCCTACAATGAGCAGTTCTTC. Looking up the rest from reference TRBV9 and TRBJ2-1 gives the full variable domain: DSGVTQTPKHLITATGQRVTLRCSPRSGDLSVYWYQQSLDQGLQFLIQYYNGEERAKGNILERFSAQQFPDLHSELNLSSLELGDSALYFCASSKAGSYNEQFFGPGTRLTVL.

This clone appeared a single time. The rearrangement links TRBV27 to TRBJ2-7; 8 nucleotides agree with TRBD2. The CDR3 has 15 residues. Germline V gives CDR1 MNHEY, CDR2 SMNVEV (reference sequence). V lost 0 bases and J lost 3; bases outside the gene matches: 4. The CDR3 region has the DNA TGTGCCAGCAGTTTATCGAGCGGGAGTAGCTACGAGCAGTACTTC. It yields the protein CASSLSSGSSYEQYF.

The chain links TRBV19 to TRBJ1-4; D gene uncertain. The CDR3 runs to 9 residues. Germline lookup yields CDR1 LNHDA and CDR2 SQIVND (reference sequence). V dropped 7 bases and J dropped 11 bases, with 5 bases sitting between them. CDR3 loop: CASKEKLFF. In DNA form, the CDR3 reads TGTGCCAGTAAGGAGAAACTGTTTTTT.

V and J are TRBV7-9 and TRBJ1-2; 9 nucleotides align to TRBD1. The length of the CDR3 is 14 residues. From germline, CDR1 is SEHNR and CDR2 FQNEAQ (reference sequence). V trimming: 5 bases; J trimming: 6 bases; junction bases outside the gene matches: 7. In nucleotides, the CDR3 is TGTGCCAGCAGCCGGAACAGGGGGCAGGATGGCTACACCTTC. Translated, it gives CASSRNRGQDGYTF.

The table lists this clone with a few counts. CDR3 residues: CASSFSTTLHF. In DNA form, the CDR3 reads TGTGCCAGCAGTTTTTCCACCACCCTCCACTTT. The chain uses TRBV28 and TRBJ1-6, with D unresolved. Per germline, CDR1 MDHEN and CDR2 SYDVKM. The CDR3 covers 11 residues. V shed 3 bases and J shed 14 bases, with 8 bases lying between them.

The chain links TRBV7-9 to TRBJ2-1; 7 nucleotides line up with TRBD2. The V and J ends lost 2 bases and 4 bases, in that order; junction bases with no gene match: 8. CDR3 length equals 16 residues. Germline CDR1 SEHNR, CDR2 FQNEAQ (reference sequence). Here the CDR3 reads CASSLSGTGAYNEQFF. In DNA form, the CDR3 reads TGTGCCAGCAGCTTAAGCGGGACCGGTGCATACAATGAGCAGTTCTTC.

The chain uses TRBV7-9 and TRBJ2-3, with TRBD2 identical over 8 bases. J was trimmed by 2 bases and V by 6 bases; bases with no gene match: 4. Germline assignment: CDR1 SEHNR and CDR2 FQNEAQ (reference sequence). The CDR3 contains 14 residues. CDR3 loop: CASRTGGPTDTQYF. The CDR3, as DNA: TGTGCCAGCAGGACGGGAGGGCCCACAGATACGCAGTATTTT.

In this sample, this clone turned up once. J is TRBJ1-1 and V is TRBV5-1, with TRBD1 identical over 9 bases. This CDR3 has 15 amino acids. V shed 0 bases and J 4 bases; nucleotides not matched to a gene: 4. CDR1 and CDR2 from the germline V gene are SGHRS and YFSETQ. The CDR3 is CASSLGTGGTTEAFF. Written as DNA, the CDR3 is TGCGCCAGCAGCTTGGGAACAGGGGGCACCACTGAAGCTTTCTTT.

This clone was detected only once. J is TRBJ2-7 and V is TRBV18; the D call may be TRBD1 or TRBD2 (5 bases each). Trimming stripped 3 bases from V and 2 bases from J, with 11 bases between. Germline CDR1 reads KGHSH; CDR2 reads LQKENI. The CDR3 loop spans 14 amino acids. The CDR3 nucleotides read TGTGCCAGCTCACCGGATCAGGGAGCCTACGAGCAGTACTTC. Translating it yields CASSPDQGAYEQYF.

The chain is built from TRBV7-9 and TRBJ1-1; possibly TRBD1 for D (5 bases). With 4 bases removed from V and 10 bases from J, the gap between germline ends came to 13 bases. The CDR3 length is 12 residues. Germline values: CDR1 SEHNR, CDR2 FQNEAQ (reference sequence). The CDR3 region is CASSYGTEGAFF. In DNA, the CDR3 is TGTGCCAGCAGCTACGGGACTGAAGGAGCTTTCTTT.

For the CDR3, the DNA is TGTGCCAGCAGTTTAGCGGAGAAGGCCTACAATGAGCAGTTCTTC. It translates to CASSLAEKAYNEQFF. This chain joins TRBV27 and TRBJ2-1, with D uncertain. Germline CDR1 MNHEY, CDR2 SMNVEV (reference sequence). This CDR3 comprises 15 residues. With 2 bases removed from V and 2 bases from J, the gap between germline ends came to 10 bases.

The rearrangement joins TRBV4-2 to TRBJ2-4; the match to TRBD2 covers 9 bases. The CDR3 is 17 amino acids. Losses at the gene ends were 3 bases for V and 0 bases for J; bases not matched to a gene: 6. The germline gives CDR1 LGHNA, CDR2 YNFKEQ. Written as DNA, the CDR3 is TGTGCCAGCAGCCAGGAGCCGACTAGCGGAGCCAAAAACATTCAGTACTTC. The encoded protein is CASSQEPTSGAKNIQYF.

This sequence joins TRBV3-1 (or the pseudogene TRBV3-2) and TRBJ2-3; 7 positions match TRBD2. The J segment lost 3 bases and the V segment lost 4 bases, leaving 10 bases of the junction unmatched. The CDR3 length is 16 residues. Germline CDR1 is LGHDT and CDR2 is YNNKEL (reference sequence). Written as DNA, the CDR3 is TGTGCCAGCAGCCCTTTGTCTGGGGGGGGAACAGATACGCAGTATTTT. As protein: CASSPLSGGGTDTQYF.

This clone appeared once. The chain recombines TRBV5-1 with TRBJ2-1; 9 bases line up with TRBD1. CDR1 is SGHRS, CDR2 YFSETQ, per germline. This CDR3 is 16 amino acids long. V was pared by 0 bases and J by 1 base, with 2 bases of the junction left unmatched. The CDR3 bases are TGCGCCAGCAGCTTGGCCGACAGGGGGTCCTACAATGAGCAGTTCTTC. Protein product: CASSLADRGSYNEQFF.

The rearrangement uses TRBV7-9 and TRBJ1-1; TRBD1 aligns across 8 bases. The CDR3 totals 17 residues. The J segment lost 0 bases and the V segment lost 6 bases, leaving 12 bases of the junction unmatched. Germline CDR1 SEHNR, CDR2 FQNEAQ (reference sequence). As DNA, the CDR3 is TGTGCCAGCAGGGCTACCCAGGGGGCTTGGATGAACACTGAAGCTTTCTTT. It encodes CASRATQGAWMNTEAFF.